One and the same sample provided the 9 T cell receptor beta chains below, sequenced in a study of Graves' ophthalmopathy and Graves' hyperthyroidism. From RNA, the CDR3 regions of TCR beta chains were amplified and sequenced. HTBI primers were employed in first-round RT-PCR, then a second-round multiplex PCR followed. Using its own MiXCR run on the multiplex PCR reads, TCRdb lists one record per CDR3 protein. In the table there are around 340,000 distinct CDR3 sequences, roughly 15% of which are singletons. Sequencing used peripheral blood. The receptors were sampled from an adult man with Graves' ophthalmopathy.

In this sample, this clonotype turned up many times. The J gene is TRBJ2-4, the V gene TRBV11-2; maybe TRBD1 (6 bases). The CDR3 spans 17 residues. Trimming removed 4 bases at V and 0 bases at J, with 16 bases between. Germline assignment: CDR1 SGHAT and CDR2 FQNNGV. CDR3 bases: TGTGCCAGCAGCTACTACAGGGATATTCTAGCCAAAAACATTCAGTACTTC. Protein product: CASSYYRDILAKNIQYF.

V is TRBV12-3 or TRBV12-4 and J is TRBJ1-1, with D possibly matching TRBD1 (5 bases). This CDR3 has 16 residues. The V and J ends lost 6 bases and 1 base respectively, with 18 bases between them. CDR3 DNA sequence: TGTGCCAGCAGCAACCAACTAGGGGCCCAGAACACTGAAGCTTTCTTT. Residues: CASSNQLGAQNTEAFF.

This clonotype came up many times. V usage is TRBV20-1 and J usage is TRBJ2-7; weak D call: TRBD1 (5 bases). V dropped 3 bases and J dropped 6 bases, with 12 bases sitting between them. The germline gives CDR1 DFQATT, CDR2 SNEGSKA (reference sequence). The CDR3 totals 12 residues. The CDR3 DNA is TGCAGTGCTAGTTCTGGCAGGGCCGAGCAGTACTTC. It yields the protein CSASSGRAEQYF.

This clonotype was observed many times. The DNA for the CDR3 is TGTGCCTGGAGTTCAGGGTTGGTTCAGCCCCAGCATTTT. This codes for CAWSSGLVQPQHF. V is TRBV30 and J is TRBJ1-5, with D perhaps TRBD1 (5 bases). Germline V lookup: CDR1 GTSNPN, CDR2 SVGIG (reference sequence). The CDR3 is 13 amino acids. V was cut by 2 bases and J by 6 bases, with 11 bases left in between.

This clonotype was observed at least ten times. The V gene is TRBV4-3, the J gene TRBJ2-7, with 13 bases fitting TRBD2. CDR3 length: 15 amino acids. Germline V lookup: CDR1 LGHNA, CDR2 YSLEER. V dropped 3 bases and J dropped 3; count of bases not matched to a gene: 2. The CDR3 bases are TGCGCCAGCAGCCAGGGACTAGCGGGGATCTACGAGCAGTACTTC. It encodes CASSQGLAGIYEQYF.

This clonotype was seen repeatedly, ten times or more. V is TRBV11-2 and J is TRBJ1-2, with D uncertain. Trimming pared 9 bases from V and 4 bases from J, leaving 18 bases between. This CDR3 region has 14 residues. Per germline, CDR1 SGHAT and CDR2 FQNNGV. DNA for the CDR3: TGTGCCAGTTCGCTGGCGGGGTTGGGCTATGGCTACACCTTC. Translating gives CASSLAGLGYGYTF. The entire variable domain, with the rest obtained from reference TRBV11-2 and TRBJ1-2, is as follows: EAGVAQSPRYKIIEKRQSVAFWCNPISGHATLYWYQQILGQGPKLLIQFQNNGVVDDSQLPKDRFSAERLKGVDSTLKIQPAKLEDSAVYLCASSLAGLGYGYTFGSGTRLTVV.

V usage is TRBV28 and J usage is TRBJ1-1, with D maybe TRBD1 (6 bases). The CDR3 totals 14 residues. From germline, CDR1 is MDHEN and CDR2 SYDVKM. Trimming left V 2 bases short and J 6 bases short, with 13 bases between. The CDR3 region has the DNA TGTGCCAGCAGTTTAAGGCAGGGGTGGGCTGAAGCTTTCTTT. This codes for CASSLRQGWAEAFF.

This clonotype was seen at least ten times. The gene calls are TRBV24-1 and TRBJ2-5; 10 positions match TRBD2. J lost 4 bases, V lost 4 bases, and 5 bases had no gene match. The CDR3 totals 15 residues. Germline CDR1 reads KGHDR; CDR2 reads SFDVKD. The CDR3 region is CATSEQLAGRETQYF. For the CDR3, the DNA is TGTGCCACCAGTGAGCAACTAGCGGGGAGAGAGACCCAGTACTTC.

The sample holds many counts of this clonotype. The V call is TRBV11-2, the J call TRBJ1-2; unclear D gene. The CDR3 has 12 amino acids. V was pared by 0 bases and J by 8 bases, with 7 bases between. CDR1 and CDR2 (germline): SGHAT, FQNNGV. CDR3 DNA sequence: TGTGCCAGCAGCTTAGATCCGGGGGGCTACACCTTC. As protein: CASSLDPGGYTF.